This T cell receptor beta chain was observed in a study of T-cell memory formation after mild COVID-19. Study-level points and caveats: Clones contracting day 15 to 85 were balanced CD4/CD8; later expanders leaned CD4+. Mostly located in CM and EM were contracting CD4+ clones, with contracting CD8+ clones located in EMRA. Some SARS-CoV-2-responding clones were already detected in memory before infection.

This CDR3 has 16 amino acids. The trim removed 6 bases at V and 0 bases at J, leaving 10 bases unmatched. Germline V gene lookup returns CDR1 MDHEN and CDR2 SYDVKM. One entry per CDR3 protein results from TCRdb running MiXCR on the 5' RACE reads. This sample has about 320,000 distinct CDR3 sequences; more than 13% occur once, and the top ten carry around 20%. With respect to this clonotype: Its antigen remains unidentified.

The rearrangement joins TRBV28 to TRBJ2-7; 8 nucleotides align to TRBD1. The sample comprised PBMCs or a T cell subset sorted from them (not recorded which). The origin of this receptor is a man aged 18 to 30 who had mild COVID-19 (a few samples of this study predate the infection). Cell type and time point are not known. The DNA for the CDR3 is TGTGCCAGCAGCCAAGGACAGGGCCAGTCCTCCTACGAGCAGTACGTC. It yields the protein CASSQGQGQSSYEQYV.